This T cell receptor (beta chain) comes out of a study of human T cells and chemical hapten exposure. Germline values: CDR1 SGHNT, CDR2 YENEEA. V lost 2 bases, J lost 1 base, and 12 bases stayed unmatched. This CDR3 has 18 amino acids. Time point noted: patch test 1, 2 weeks after DPC sensitization. Documented treatment: therapeutic diphenylcyclopropenone sensitization with weekly scalp DPC. It was unfractionated whole blood from which total RNA was extracted. The drawing of blood occurred before each patch test was applied. MiXCR was run by TCRdb on the RACE reads, yielding one entry per CDR3 protein. The data contain under 60,000 distinct CDR3 sequences, about 10% of them singletons. This clonotype was seen repeatedly, ten times or more.

This chain joins TRBV11-3 and TRBJ2-5, with 8 nucleotides matching TRBD2. The TCR comes from a woman aged 35 to 49 with alopecia areata. Some clones in this sample may be carry-over from other donors' samples. The source material was whole blood, sampled in connection with sensitization to the hapten diphenylcyclopropenone (DPC). The CDR3 nucleotides are TGTGCCAGCAGCTTATGGCGGGGGGCAGATACCTTCCAAGAGACCCAGTACTTC. Translation: CASSLWRGADTFQETQYF.